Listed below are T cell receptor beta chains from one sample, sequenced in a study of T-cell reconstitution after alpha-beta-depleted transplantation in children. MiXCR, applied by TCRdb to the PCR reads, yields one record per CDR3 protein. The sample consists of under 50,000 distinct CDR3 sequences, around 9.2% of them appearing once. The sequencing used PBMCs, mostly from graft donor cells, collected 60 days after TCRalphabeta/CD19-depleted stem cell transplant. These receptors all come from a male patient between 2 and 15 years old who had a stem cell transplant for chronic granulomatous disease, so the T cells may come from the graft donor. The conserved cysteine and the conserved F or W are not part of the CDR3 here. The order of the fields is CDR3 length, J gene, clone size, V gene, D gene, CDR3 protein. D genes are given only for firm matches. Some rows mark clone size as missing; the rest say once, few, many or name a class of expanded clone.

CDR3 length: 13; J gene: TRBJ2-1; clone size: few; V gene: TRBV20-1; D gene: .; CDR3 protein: SAIRLEGTYNEQF
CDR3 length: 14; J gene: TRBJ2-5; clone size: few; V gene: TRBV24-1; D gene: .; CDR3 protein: ATSVADTAGQETQY
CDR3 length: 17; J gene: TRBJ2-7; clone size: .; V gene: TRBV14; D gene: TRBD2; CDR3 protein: ASSQFFGELAGGKYEQY
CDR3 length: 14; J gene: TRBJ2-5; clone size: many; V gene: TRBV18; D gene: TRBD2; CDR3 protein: ASSPRGLAGEETQY
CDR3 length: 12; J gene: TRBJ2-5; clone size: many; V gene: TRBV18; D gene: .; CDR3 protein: ASSPGGPQETQY
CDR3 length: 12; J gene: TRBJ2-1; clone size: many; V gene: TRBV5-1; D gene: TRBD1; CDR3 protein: ASGTGSRDNEQF
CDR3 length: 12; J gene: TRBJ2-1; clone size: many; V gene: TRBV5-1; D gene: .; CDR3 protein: ASSLGGLYNEQF
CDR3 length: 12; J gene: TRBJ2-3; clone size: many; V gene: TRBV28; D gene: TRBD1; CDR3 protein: ASTGQGASDTQY
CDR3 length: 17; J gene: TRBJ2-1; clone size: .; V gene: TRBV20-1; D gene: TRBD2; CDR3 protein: SARPGLAGGGTSYNEQF
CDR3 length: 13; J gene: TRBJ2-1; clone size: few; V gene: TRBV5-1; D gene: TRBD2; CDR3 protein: ASTDRAGGDNEQF
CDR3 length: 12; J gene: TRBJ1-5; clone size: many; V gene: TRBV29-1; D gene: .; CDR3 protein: SVQTGAYSQPQH
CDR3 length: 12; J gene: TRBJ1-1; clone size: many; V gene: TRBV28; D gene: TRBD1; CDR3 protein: ASSLARGPTEAF
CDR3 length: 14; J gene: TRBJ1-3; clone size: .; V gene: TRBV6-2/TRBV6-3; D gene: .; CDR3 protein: ASSFRGPSSGNTIY
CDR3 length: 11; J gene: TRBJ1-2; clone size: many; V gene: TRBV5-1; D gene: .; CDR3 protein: ASSPRDNYGYT
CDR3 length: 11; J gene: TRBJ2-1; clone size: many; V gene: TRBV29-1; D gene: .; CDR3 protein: SAWTASYNEQF
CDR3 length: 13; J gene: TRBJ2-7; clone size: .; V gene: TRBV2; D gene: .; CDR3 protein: ASSASPGLSYEQY
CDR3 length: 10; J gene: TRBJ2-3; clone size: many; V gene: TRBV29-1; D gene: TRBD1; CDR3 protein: SVYRGVDTQY
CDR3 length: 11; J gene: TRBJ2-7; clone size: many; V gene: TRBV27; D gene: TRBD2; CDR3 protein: ASKTSGSGEQY
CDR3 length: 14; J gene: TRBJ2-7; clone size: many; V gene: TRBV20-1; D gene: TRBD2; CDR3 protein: SARDLLAGDTYEQY
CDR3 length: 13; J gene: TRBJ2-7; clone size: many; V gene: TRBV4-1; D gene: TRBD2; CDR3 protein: ASSQETSGIYEQY
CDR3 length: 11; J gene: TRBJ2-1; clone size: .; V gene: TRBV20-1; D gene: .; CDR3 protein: SASASSYNEQF
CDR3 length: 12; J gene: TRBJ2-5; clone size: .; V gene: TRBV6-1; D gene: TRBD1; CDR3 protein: ASGQGRGQETQY
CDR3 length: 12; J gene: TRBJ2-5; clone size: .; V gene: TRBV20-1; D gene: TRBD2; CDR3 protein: NMRVGLATETQY
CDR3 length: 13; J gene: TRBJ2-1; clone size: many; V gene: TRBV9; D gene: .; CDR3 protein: ASSSSPSSYNEQF
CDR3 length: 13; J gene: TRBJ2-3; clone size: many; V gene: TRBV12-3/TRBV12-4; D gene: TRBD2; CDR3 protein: ASSSTGLATDTQY
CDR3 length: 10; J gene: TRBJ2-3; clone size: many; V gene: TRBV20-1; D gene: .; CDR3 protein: SARLLTDTQY
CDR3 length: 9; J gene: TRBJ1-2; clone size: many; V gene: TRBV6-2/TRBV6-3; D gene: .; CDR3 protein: ASSYTYGYT
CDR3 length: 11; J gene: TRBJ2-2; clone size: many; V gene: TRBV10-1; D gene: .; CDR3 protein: ASSPLITGELF
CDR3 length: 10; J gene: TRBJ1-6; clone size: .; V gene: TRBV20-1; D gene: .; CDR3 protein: SASGGGSPLH
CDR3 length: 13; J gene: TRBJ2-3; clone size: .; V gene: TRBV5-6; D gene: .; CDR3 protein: ASSLAQLRGDTQY
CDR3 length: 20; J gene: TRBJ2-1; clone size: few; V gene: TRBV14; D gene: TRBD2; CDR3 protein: ASSQEQLGTSGRHSSYNEQF
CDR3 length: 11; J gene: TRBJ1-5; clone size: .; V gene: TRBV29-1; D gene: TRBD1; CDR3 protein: SAMAGGDQPQH
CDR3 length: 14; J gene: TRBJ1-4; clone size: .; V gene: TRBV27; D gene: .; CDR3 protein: ASSPWGGATNEKLF
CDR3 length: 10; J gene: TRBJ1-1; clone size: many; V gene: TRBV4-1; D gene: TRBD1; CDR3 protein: ASSQLGQGAF
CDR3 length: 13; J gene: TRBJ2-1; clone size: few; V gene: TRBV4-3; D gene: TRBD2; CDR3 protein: ASSQWTSGSNEQF
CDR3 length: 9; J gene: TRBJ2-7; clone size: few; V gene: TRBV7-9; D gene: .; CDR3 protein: ASSFRGEQY
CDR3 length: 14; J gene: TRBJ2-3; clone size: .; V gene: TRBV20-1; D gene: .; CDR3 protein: SAPGGLRVSTDTQY
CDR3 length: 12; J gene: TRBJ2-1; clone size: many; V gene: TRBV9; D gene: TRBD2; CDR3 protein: ASSVGGSGNEQF
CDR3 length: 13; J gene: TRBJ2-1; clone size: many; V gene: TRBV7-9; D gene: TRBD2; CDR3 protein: ASSLSGGRADEQF
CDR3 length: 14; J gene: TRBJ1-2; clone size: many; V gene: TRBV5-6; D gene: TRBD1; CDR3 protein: ASTLEGTGVLDGYT
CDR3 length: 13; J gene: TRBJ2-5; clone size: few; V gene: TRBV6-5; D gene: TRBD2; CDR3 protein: ASSYSTSVSETQY
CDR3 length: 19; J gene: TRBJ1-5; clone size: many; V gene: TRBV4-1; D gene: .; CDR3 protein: ASSQDLDYEAGLFSNQPQH
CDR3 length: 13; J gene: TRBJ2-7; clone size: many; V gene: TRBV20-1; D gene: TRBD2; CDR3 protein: SARDEGLMGYEQY
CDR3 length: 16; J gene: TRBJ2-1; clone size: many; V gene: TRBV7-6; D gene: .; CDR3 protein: ASSLVSPSSDSYNEQF
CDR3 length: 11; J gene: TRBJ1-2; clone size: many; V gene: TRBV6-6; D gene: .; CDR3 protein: ASRPGQTYGYT
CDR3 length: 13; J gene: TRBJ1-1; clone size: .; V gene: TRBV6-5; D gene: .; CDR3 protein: ASSSRVTENTEAF